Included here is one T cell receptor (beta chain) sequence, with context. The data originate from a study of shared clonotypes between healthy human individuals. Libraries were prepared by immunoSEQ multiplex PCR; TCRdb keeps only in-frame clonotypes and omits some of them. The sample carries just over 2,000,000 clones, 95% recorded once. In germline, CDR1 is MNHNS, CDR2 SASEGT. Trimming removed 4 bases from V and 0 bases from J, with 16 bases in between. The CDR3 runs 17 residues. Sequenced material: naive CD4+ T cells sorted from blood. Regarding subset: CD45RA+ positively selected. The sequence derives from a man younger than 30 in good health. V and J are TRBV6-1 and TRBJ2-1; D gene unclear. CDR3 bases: TGTGCCAGCAGTGCAACCAAATTTAGTAACTCCTACAATGAGCAGTTCTTC. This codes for CASSATKFSNSYNEQFF.